Listed below are T cell receptor beta chains from one sample, sequenced in a study of T cells after yellow fever vaccination. MiXCR, applied by TCRdb to the 5' RACE reads, yields one record per CDR3 protein. Of some 350,000 distinct CDR3 sequences listed, roughly 4% are singletons. Source: PBMCs, taken 5 days after the yellow fever booster vaccination. The receptors were gathered from a man between 18 and 29 years old who received the YFV17D yellow fever vaccine. The CDR3 runs from the conserved cysteine through the conserved F or W. The order of the fields is J gene, V gene, CDR3 protein.

j_gene: TRBJ2-1
v_gene: TRBV5-1
CDR3aa: CASSSGTTLNEQFF

j_gene: TRBJ2-3
v_gene: TRBV6-6
CDR3aa: CASSYSSSEPTDTQYF

j_gene: TRBJ2-1
v_gene: TRBV20-1
CDR3aa: CSARTRDRKNDEQFF

j_gene: TRBJ2-3
v_gene: TRBV20-1
CDR3aa: CSASGLAGSTDTQYF

j_gene: TRBJ1-6
v_gene: TRBV6-2/TRBV6-3
CDR3aa: CASSPGQGVSPLHF

j_gene: TRBJ2-1
v_gene: TRBV10-3
CDR3aa: CAISELTGDNEQFF

j_gene: TRBJ1-6
v_gene: TRBV27
CDR3aa: CASSLGGVNSPLHF

j_gene: TRBJ2-3
v_gene: TRBV20-1
CDR3aa: CSAKRGAGAGGDTQYF

j_gene: TRBJ2-7
v_gene: TRBV27
CDR3aa: CASSLRGLAGGLGYEQYF

j_gene: TRBJ2-7
v_gene: TRBV20-1
CDR3aa: CSAPGPIRGYEQYF

j_gene: TRBJ1-4
v_gene: TRBV7-2
CDR3aa: CASSLALGANEKLFF

j_gene: TRBJ2-7
v_gene: TRBV6-2/TRBV6-3
CDR3aa: CASSYGPGFEQYF

j_gene: TRBJ2-3
v_gene: TRBV15
CDR3aa: CATSRGGLSTDTQYF

j_gene: TRBJ1-4
v_gene: TRBV20-1
CDR3aa: CSARGGPNEKLFF

j_gene: TRBJ1-5
v_gene: TRBV28
CDR3aa: CASTPAGGGNPPQHF

j_gene: TRBJ2-5
v_gene: TRBV15
CDR3aa: CATSDGVEGTQYF

j_gene: TRBJ1-2
v_gene: TRBV7-2
CDR3aa: CASSFTRGRRGYTF

j_gene: TRBJ1-5
v_gene: TRBV5-1
CDR3aa: CASRWIYSNQPQHF

j_gene: TRBJ2-7
v_gene: TRBV19
CDR3aa: CASVPRPGTDEQYF

j_gene: TRBJ2-1
v_gene: TRBV7-3
CDR3aa: CASSLNGDSLNEQFF

j_gene: TRBJ1-4
v_gene: TRBV6-5
CDR3aa: CASSPVGSGNEKLFF

j_gene: TRBJ1-6
v_gene: TRBV27
CDR3aa: CASSWDGLYNSPLHF

j_gene: TRBJ2-3
v_gene: TRBV29-1
CDR3aa: CSVVGLAGGDTQYF

j_gene: TRBJ2-7
v_gene: TRBV20-1
CDR3aa: CSVAGIRYEQYF

j_gene: TRBJ1-4
v_gene: TRBV11-1
CDR3aa: CASSRRDRNEKLFF